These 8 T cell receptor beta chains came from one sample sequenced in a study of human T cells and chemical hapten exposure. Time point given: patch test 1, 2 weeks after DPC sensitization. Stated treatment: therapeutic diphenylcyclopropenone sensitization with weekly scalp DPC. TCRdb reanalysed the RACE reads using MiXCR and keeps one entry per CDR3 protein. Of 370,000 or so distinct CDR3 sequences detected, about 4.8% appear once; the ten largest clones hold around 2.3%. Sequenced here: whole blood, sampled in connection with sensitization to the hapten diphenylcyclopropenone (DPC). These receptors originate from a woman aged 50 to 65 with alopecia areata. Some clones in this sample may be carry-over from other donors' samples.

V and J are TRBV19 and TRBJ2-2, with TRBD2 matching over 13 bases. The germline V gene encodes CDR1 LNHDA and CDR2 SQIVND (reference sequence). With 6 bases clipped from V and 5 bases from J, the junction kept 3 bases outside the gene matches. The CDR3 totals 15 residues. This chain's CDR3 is CASRLTSGGTGELFF. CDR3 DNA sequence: TGTGCCAGTAGATTGACTAGCGGGGGGACCGGGGAGCTGTTTTTT.

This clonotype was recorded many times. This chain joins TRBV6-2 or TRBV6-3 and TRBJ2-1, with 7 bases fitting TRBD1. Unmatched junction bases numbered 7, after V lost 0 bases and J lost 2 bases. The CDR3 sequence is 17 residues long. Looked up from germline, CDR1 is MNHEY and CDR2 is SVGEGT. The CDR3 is CASSYSILGQAYNEQFF. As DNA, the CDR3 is TGTGCCAGCAGTTACTCGATTTTAGGACAGGCCTACAATGAGCAGTTCTTC.

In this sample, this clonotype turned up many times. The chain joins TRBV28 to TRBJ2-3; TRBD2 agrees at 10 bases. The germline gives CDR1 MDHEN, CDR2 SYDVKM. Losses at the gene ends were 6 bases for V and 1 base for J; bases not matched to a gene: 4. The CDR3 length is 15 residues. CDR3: CASRAAGGGTDTQYF. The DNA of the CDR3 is TGTGCCAGCAGAGCAGCGGGAGGGGGCACAGATACGCAGTATTTT. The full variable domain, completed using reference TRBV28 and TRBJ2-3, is DVKVTQSSRYLVKRTGEKVFLECVQDMDHENMFWYRQDPGLGLRLIYFSYDVKMKEKGDIPEGYSVSREKKERFSLILESASTNQTSMYLCASRAAGGGTDTQYFGPGTRLTVL.

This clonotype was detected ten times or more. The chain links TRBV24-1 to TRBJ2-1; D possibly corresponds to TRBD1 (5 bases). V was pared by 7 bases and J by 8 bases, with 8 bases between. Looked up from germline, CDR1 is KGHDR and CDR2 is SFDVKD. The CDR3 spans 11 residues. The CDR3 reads CATSLRDEQFF. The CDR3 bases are TGTGCCACCAGCCTCAGGGATGAGCAGTTCTTC.

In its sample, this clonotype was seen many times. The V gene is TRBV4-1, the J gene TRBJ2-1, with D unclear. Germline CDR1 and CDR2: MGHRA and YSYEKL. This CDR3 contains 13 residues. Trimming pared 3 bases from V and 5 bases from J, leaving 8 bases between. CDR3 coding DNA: TGCGCCAGCAGCCACACTACGAACAATGAGCAGTTCTTC. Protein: CASSHTTNNEQFF.

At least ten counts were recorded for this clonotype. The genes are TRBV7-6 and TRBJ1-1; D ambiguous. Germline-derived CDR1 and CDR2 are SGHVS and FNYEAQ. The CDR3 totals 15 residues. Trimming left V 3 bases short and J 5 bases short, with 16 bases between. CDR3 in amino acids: CASSFADSLGTEAFF. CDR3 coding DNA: TGTGCCAGCAGCTTTGCCGACTCCTTGGGGACTGAAGCTTTCTTT.

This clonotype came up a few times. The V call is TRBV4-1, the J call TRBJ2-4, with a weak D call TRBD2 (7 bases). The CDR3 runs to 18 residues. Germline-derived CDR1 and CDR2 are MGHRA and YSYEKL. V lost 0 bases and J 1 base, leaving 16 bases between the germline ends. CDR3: CASSQDSSGGGAKNIQYF. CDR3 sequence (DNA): TGCGCCAGCAGCCAAGATTCTAGCGGAGGGGGGGCCAAAAACATTCAGTACTTC.

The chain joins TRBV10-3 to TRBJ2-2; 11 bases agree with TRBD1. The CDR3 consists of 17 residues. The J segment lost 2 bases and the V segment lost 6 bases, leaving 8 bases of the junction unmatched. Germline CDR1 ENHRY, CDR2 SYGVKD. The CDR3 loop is CAISPGQGAGNTGELFF. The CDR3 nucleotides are TGTGCCATCAGCCCCGGACAGGGGGCCGGTAACACCGGGGAGCTGTTTTTT.